This TCR beta chain is drawn from a study of high-grade serous ovarian cancer treatment subgroups. Tumor tissue was taken before any definitive surgery or chemotherapy was given. Using immunoSEQ multiplex PCR, the repertoire was profiled, and TCRdb retains in-frame clones only, with some absent. The table shows around 3,500 clones, with around four fifths occurring only once. Germline CDR1 SGDLS, CDR2 YYNGEE. CDR3 size: 14 residues. Trimming took 0 bases from V and 14 from J, leaving 20 bases between them. V is TRBV9 and J is TRBJ2-5; weak D call: TRBD1 (6 bases). The source of this sequence is a human donor with high-grade serous ovarian cancer. The sequenced sample was tumor tissue. The DNA for the CDR3 is TGTGCCAGCAGCGTAGGTGGGGGCCGAAGAGACCTCTACTTC. This codes for CASSVGGGRRDLYF.